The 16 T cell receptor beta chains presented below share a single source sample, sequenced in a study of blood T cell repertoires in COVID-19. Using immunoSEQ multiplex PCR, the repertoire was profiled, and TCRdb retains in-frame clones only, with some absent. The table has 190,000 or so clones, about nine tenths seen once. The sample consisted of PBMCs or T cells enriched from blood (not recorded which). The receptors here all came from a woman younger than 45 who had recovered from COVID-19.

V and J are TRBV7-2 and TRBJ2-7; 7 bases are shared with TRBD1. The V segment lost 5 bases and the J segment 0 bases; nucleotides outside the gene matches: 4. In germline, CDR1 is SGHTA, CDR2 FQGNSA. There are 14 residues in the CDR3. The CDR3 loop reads CASSPTGNSYEQYF. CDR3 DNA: TGTGCCAGCAGCCCGACAGGGAACTCCTACGAGCAGTACTTC.

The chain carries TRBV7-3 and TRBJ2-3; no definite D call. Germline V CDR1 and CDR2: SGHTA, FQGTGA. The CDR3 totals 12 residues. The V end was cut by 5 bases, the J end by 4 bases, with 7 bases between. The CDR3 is CASSPNSDTQYF. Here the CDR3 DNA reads TGTGCCAGCAGCCCCAACTCAGATACGCAGTATTTT.

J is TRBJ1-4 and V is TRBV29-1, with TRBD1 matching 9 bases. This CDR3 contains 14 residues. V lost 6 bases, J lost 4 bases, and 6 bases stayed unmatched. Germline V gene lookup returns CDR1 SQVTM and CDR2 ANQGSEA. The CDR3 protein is CSVDPGQGNEKLFF. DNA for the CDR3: TGCAGCGTCGATCCGGGACAGGGTAATGAAAAACTGTTTTTT. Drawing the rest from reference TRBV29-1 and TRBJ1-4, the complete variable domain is SAVISQKPSRDICQRGTSLTIQCQVDSQVTMMFWYRQQPGQSLTLIATANQGSEATYESGFVIDKFPISRPNLTFSTLTVSNMSPEDSSIYLCSVDPGQGNEKLFFGSGTQLSVL.

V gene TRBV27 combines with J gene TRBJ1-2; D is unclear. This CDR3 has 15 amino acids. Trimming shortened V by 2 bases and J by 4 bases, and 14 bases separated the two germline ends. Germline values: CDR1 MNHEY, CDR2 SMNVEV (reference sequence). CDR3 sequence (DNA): TGTGCCAGCAGTTTAACAGAGGGCCGGCCCTATGGCTACACCTTC. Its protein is CASSLTEGRPYGYTF.

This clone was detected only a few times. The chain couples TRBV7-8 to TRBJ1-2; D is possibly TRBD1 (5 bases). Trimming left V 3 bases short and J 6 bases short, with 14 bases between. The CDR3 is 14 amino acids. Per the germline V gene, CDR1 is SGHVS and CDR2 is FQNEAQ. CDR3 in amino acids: CASSFDSGFHGYTF. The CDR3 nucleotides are TGTGCCAGCAGCTTCGACTCAGGGTTTCATGGCTACACCTTC.

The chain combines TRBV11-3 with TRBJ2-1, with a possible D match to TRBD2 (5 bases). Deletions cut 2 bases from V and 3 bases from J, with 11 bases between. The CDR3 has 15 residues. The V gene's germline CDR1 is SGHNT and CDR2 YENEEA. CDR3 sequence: CASSLSFGNYNEQFF. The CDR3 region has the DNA TGTGCCAGCAGCTTATCCTTCGGGAACTACAATGAGCAGTTCTTC. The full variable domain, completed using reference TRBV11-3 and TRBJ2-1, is EAGVVQSPRYKIIEKKQPVAFWCNPISGHNTLYWYLQNLGQGPELLIRYENEEAVDDSQLPKDRFSAERLKGVDSTLKIQPAELGDSAVYLCASSLSFGNYNEQFFGPGTRLTVL.

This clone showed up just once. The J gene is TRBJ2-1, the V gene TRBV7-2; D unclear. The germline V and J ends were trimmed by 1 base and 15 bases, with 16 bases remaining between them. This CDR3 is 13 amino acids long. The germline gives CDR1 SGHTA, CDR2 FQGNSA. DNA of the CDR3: TGTGCCAGCAGCTTAGAAAGCTATTTCCCCCTGTTCTTC. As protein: CASSLESYFPLFF. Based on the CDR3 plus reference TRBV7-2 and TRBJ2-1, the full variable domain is GAGVSQSPSNKVTEKGKDVELRCDPISGHTALYWYRQSLGQGLEFLIYFQGNSAPDKSGLPSDRFSAERTGGSVSTLTIQRTQQEDSAVYLCASSLESYFPLFFGPGTRLTVL.

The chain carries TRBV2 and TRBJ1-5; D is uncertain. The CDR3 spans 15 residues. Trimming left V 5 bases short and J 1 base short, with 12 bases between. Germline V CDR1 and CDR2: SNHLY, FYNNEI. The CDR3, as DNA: TGTGCCAGCAGTACTAGGCACCCGAGCAATCAGCCCCAGCATTTT. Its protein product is CASSTRHPSNQPQHF.

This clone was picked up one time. CDR3 sequence: CASSFSAGAPYSNQPQHF. CDR3 DNA sequence: TGTGCCAGCAGCTTTTCCGCGGGGGCCCCCTATAGCAATCAGCCCCAGCATTTT. V and J are TRBV7-6 and TRBJ1-5, with a weak D call TRBD1 (6 bases). V lost 3 bases and J 0 bases, leaving 18 bases between the germline ends. CDR1 and CDR2 (germline): SGHVS, FNYEAQ. This CDR3 contains 18 residues.

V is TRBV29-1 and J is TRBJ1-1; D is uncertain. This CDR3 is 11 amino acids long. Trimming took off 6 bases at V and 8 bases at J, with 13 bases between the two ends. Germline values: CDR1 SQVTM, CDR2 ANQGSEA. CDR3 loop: CSVEPGWEAFF. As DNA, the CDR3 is TGCAGCGTCGAACCGGGGTGGGAAGCTTTCTTT.

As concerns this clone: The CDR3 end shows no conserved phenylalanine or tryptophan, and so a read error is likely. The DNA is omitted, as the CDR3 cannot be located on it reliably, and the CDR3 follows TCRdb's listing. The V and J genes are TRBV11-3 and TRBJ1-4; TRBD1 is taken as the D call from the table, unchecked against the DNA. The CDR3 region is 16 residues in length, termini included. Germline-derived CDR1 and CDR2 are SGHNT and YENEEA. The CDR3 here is CASHPFSDPGHFLGIV.

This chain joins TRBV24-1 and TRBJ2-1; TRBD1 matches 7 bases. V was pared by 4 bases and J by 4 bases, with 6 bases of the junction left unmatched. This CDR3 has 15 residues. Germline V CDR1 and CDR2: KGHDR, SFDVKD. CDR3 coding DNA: TGTGCCACCAGTGACGAAACAGGGGAATACAATGAGCAGTTCTTC. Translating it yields CATSDETGEYNEQFF.

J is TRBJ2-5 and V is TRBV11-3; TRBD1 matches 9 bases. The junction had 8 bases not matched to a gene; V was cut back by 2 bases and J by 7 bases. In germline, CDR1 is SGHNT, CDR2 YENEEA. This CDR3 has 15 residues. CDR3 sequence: CASSLRQGGYTTQYF. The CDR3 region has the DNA TGTGCCAGCAGCTTACGACAGGGGGGATATACGACCCAGTACTTC.

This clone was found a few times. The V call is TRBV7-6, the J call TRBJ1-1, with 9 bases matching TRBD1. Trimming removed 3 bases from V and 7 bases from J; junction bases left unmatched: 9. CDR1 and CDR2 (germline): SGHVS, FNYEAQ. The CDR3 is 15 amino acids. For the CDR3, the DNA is TGTGCCAGCAGCTTGCCTACTACAGGGGGCGGTGAAGCTTTCTTT. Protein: CASSLPTTGGGEAFF.

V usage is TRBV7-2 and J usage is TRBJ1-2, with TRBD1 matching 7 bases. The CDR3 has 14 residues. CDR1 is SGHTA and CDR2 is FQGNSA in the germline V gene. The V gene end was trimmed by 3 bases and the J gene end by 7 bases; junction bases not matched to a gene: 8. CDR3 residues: CASSFHLQGSGYTF. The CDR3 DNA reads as TGTGCCAGCAGCTTCCACCTACAGGGGTCTGGCTACACCTTC. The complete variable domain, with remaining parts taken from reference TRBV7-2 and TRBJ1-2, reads GAGVSQSPSNKVTEKGKDVELRCDPISGHTALYWYRQSLGQGLEFLIYFQGNSAPDKSGLPSDRFSAERTGGSVSTLTIQRTQQEDSAVYLCASSFHLQGSGYTFGSGTRLTVV.

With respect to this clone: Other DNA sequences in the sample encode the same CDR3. The CDR3, as DNA: TGTGCCATTTCGGGACAGGGGTATGGCTACACCTTC. Protein product: CAISGQGYGYTF. The rearrangement joins TRBV10-3 to TRBJ1-2, with 10 bases aligning to TRBD1. Germline lookup yields CDR1 ENHRY and CDR2 SYGVKD. J lost 5 bases, V lost 9 bases, and 3 bases had no gene match. CDR3 length: 12 residues.